The 29 T cell receptor beta chains given below trace back to one sample, sequenced in a study of blood T cell repertoires in COVID-19. Profiled with immunoSEQ multiplex PCR; TCRdb holds only in-frame clones, not every one. The sample has roughly 290,000 clones; about nine tenths are singletons. The sample was peripheral blood. Receptors were obtained from a woman in her twenties or thirties with COVID-19, enrolled during active disease.

This clone appeared a single time. The chain links TRBV4-1 to TRBJ1-5, with TRBD1 matching over 8 bases. From germline, CDR1 is MGHRA and CDR2 YSYEKL. J lost 6 bases, V lost 2 bases, and 6 bases had no gene match. The CDR3 runs to 15 residues. CDR3 nucleotides: TGCGCCAGCAGCCAACCGGACAGGGTTGCTCAGCCCCAGCATTTT. Protein: CASSQPDRVAQPQHF.

This chain connects TRBV30 to TRBJ2-5; D gene unclear. V was clipped by 0 bases and J by 4 bases, with 12 bases between them. The CDR3 is 14 residues long. The germline CDR1 and CDR2 sequences are GTSNPN and SVGIG (reference sequence). CDR3 nucleotide sequence: TGTGCCTGGAGTGTTGTCGCTAGTGGAGAGACCCAGTACTTC. It is translated as CAWSVVASGETQYF.

J is TRBJ1-1 and V is TRBV18; TRBD1 matches at 10 bases. The junction had 13 bases not matched to a gene; V was cut back by 3 bases and J by 0 bases. The CDR3 sequence is 19 residues long. Germline V lookup: CDR1 KGHSH, CDR2 LQKENI. The CDR3 nucleotides read TGTGCCAGCTCACCCCTCGGTCCGGGACAGGGGCCCATGAACACTGAAGCTTTCTTT. It yields the protein CASSPLGPGQGPMNTEAFF. Looking up the rest from reference TRBV18 and TRBJ1-1 gives the full variable domain: NAGVMQNPRHLVRRRGQEARLRCSPMKGHSHVYWYRQLPEEGLKFMVYLQKENIIDESGMPKERFSAEFPKEGPSILRIQQVVRGDSAAYFCASSPLGPGQGPMNTEAFFGQGTRLTVV.

V and J are TRBV27 and TRBJ1-1, with 7 bases lining up with TRBD1. Germline V CDR1 and CDR2: MNHEY, SMNVEV (reference sequence). V lost 6 bases and J lost 0; bases outside the gene matches: 4. This CDR3 contains 14 residues. This CDR3 is CASRPGQMNTEAFF. CDR3 coding DNA: TGTGCCAGCAGGCCGGGACAGATGAACACTGAAGCTTTCTTT.

The rearrangement joins TRBV21-1 to TRBJ2-3; TRBD1, the D gene given by the table, was not confirmed from the DNA. TRBV21-1 is a pseudogene. This CDR3 is built from 21 residues. The CDR3 here is CASTHKAQGYETGVLTDTQYF. CDR3 in DNA: TGTGCCAGCACCCATAAGGCCCAAGGGTACGAGACAGGGGTGCTGACAGATACGCAGTATTTT.

V usage is TRBV2 and J usage is TRBJ1-4, with a possible D match to TRBD1 (5 bases). V was cut by 6 bases and J by 8 bases, with 7 bases left in between. Germline CDR1 reads SNHLY; CDR2 reads FYNNEI. This CDR3 spans 11 amino acids. The CDR3 nucleotides read TGTGCCAGCAGGGGGCTGGAAAAACTGTTTTTT. Amino acid sequence: CASRGLEKLFF.

The rearrangement joins TRBV18 to TRBJ2-3; a possible D gene is TRBD2 (6 bases). In germline, CDR1 is KGHSH, CDR2 LQKENI. Trimming removed 2 bases at V and 12 bases at J, with 15 bases between. This CDR3 has 13 amino acids. CDR3 nucleotides: TGTGCCAGCTCACCATCCCGGGAGAATTCCCAGTATTTT. Its translation: CASSPSRENSQYF.

The rearrangement joins TRBV6-5 to TRBJ1-1; TRBD1 aligns across 7 bases. Unmatched junction bases numbered 7, after V lost 5 bases and J lost 1 base. Germline assignment: CDR1 MNHEY and CDR2 SVGAGI. The CDR3 is made up of 15 amino acids. CDR3 sequence reads: CASSPTGLGNTEAFF. DNA for the CDR3: TGTGCCAGCAGTCCGACAGGGCTCGGGAACACTGAAGCTTTCTTT.

The chain couples TRBV7-2 to TRBJ2-7, with D possibly TRBD2 on 6 matching bases. The CDR3 consists of 15 residues. Trimming shortened V by 0 bases and J by 1 base, and 10 bases separated the two germline ends. Germline V gene data show CDR1 as SGHTA and CDR2 as FQGNSA. The CDR3 DNA reads TGTGCCAGCAGCTTAGCTAGCGGACCTTCCTACGAGCAGTACTTC. Protein: CASSLASGPSYEQYF.

V usage is TRBV12-2 and J usage is TRBJ2-7; the table's D gene call, TRBD1, was not cross checked with the DNA. TRBV12-2 is recorded as a pseudogene. The CDR3 is made up of 16 amino acids. The CDR3 DNA sequence: TGTGCAAGTCGCAAAGAGCTAGGGGGACCCTCATACGAGCAGTACTTC. Its translation: CASRKELGGPSYEQYF.

The rearrangement uses TRBV28 and TRBJ2-7, with D unresolved. The CDR3 runs 12 residues. The germline CDR1 and CDR2 sequences are MDHEN and SYDVKM. V lost 2 bases and J lost 3, with 5 bases in between. The CDR3 sequence: CASSLRVYEQYF. The DNA of the CDR3 is TGTGCCAGCAGTTTACGTGTCTACGAGCAGTACTTC.

The chain is built from TRBV5-4 and TRBJ1-2; tentative D call: TRBD1 (5 bases). The germline gives CDR1 SGHNT, CDR2 YYREEE (reference sequence). V was clipped by 5 bases and J by 3 bases, with 11 bases between them. CDR3 size: 13 residues. The CDR3 coding sequence is TGTGCCAGCAGACCTGACAGCCACTATGGCTACACCTTC. Translating gives CASRPDSHYGYTF.

CDR3 amino acids: CAWRPGLRSYNEQFF. In DNA, the CDR3 is TGTGCCTGGCGCCCGGGACTTCGCTCCTACAATGAGCAGTTCTTC. The J gene is TRBJ2-1, the V gene TRBV30, with D perhaps TRBD2 (6 bases). CDR3 length: 15 residues. Germline V gene data show CDR1 as GTSNPN and CDR2 as SVGIG (reference sequence). The ends were cut back, 5 bases at V and 0 bases at J, with 14 bases in the middle.

This chain connects TRBV4-3 to TRBJ2-7; 7 nucleotides line up with TRBD2. The CDR3 runs 15 residues. CDR1 and CDR2 (germline): LGHNA, YSLEER. Unmatched junction bases numbered 7, after V lost 1 base and J lost 4 bases. The CDR3 sequence is CASSQGGSGIYEQYF. In nucleotides, the CDR3 is TGCGCCAGCAGCCAAGGAGGGAGCGGGATATACGAGCAGTACTTC.

V gene TRBV7-9 combines with J gene TRBJ1-2; 8 bases line up with TRBD1. This CDR3 comprises 16 residues. The germline V gene encodes CDR1 SEHNR and CDR2 FQNEAQ (reference sequence). V shed 4 bases, J shed 6 bases, and the junction held 13 bases outside the gene matches. The CDR3 reads CASSSRGDRGSDGYTF. For the CDR3, the DNA is TGTGCCAGCAGCTCCCGGGGAGACAGGGGCAGTGATGGCTACACCTTC.

The chain uses TRBV19 and TRBJ2-5; 7 positions match TRBD1. The end of the DNA is better explained by TRBJ2-7, so the J call may be wrong. Germline lookup yields CDR1 LNHDA and CDR2 SQIVND (reference sequence). The CDR3 contains 13 residues. The CDR3 reads CASSRSRDSEQYF. Here the CDR3 DNA reads TGTGCCAGTAGTAGATCCCGGGACAGCGAGCAGTACTTC.

The table lists this clone with a count of one. The rearrangement links TRBV27 to TRBJ2-2, with a tentative D call TRBD1 (6 bases). This CDR3 region has 15 residues. Trimming left V 7 bases short and J 7 bases short, with 19 bases between. Per the germline V gene, CDR1 is MNHEY and CDR2 is SMNVEV (reference sequence). CDR3 sequence: CASTLYQGTDGELFF. CDR3 sequence (DNA): TGTGCCAGCACCCTATATCAGGGGACCGACGGGGAGCTGTTTTTT.

This clone appeared once. The V gene is TRBV19, the J gene TRBJ2-1; D is undetermined. The CDR3 contains 12 residues. Trimming stripped 6 bases from V and 1 base from J, with 4 bases between. Germline V gene sequence: CDR1 LNHDA, CDR2 SQIVND (reference sequence). CDR3 sequence (DNA): TGTGCCAGTAGGAGTTCCTACAATGAGCAGTTCTTC. This translates into CASRSSYNEQFF.

Here the CDR3 reads CAWSAGQGANEQFF. The DNA of the CDR3 is TGTGCCTGGAGTGCGGGACAGGGGGCGAATGAGCAGTTCTTC. This chain connects TRBV30 to TRBJ2-1; 12 bases align to TRBD1. From germline, CDR1 is GTSNPN and CDR2 SVGIG (reference sequence). The CDR3 is 14 residues long. Unmatched junction bases numbered 2, after V lost 1 base and J lost 7 bases. The entire variable domain, with the rest obtained from reference TRBV30 and TRBJ2-1, is as follows: SQTIHQWPATLVQPVGSPLSLECTVEGTSNPNLYWYRQAAGRGLQLLFYSVGIGQISSEVPQNLSASRPQDRQFILSSKKLLLSDSGFYLCAWSAGQGANEQFFGPGTRLTVL.

The V gene is TRBV10-3, the J gene TRBJ2-3; 9 bases align to TRBD1. V shed 4 bases and J 5 bases; nucleotides not matched to a gene: 10. The CDR3 is made up of 16 amino acids. CDR1 and CDR2 (germline): ENHRY, SYGVKD. Here the CDR3 DNA reads TGTGCCATCAGTGCGTCTAGCGGACAGGGGAGAGATACGCAGTATTTT. Encoded protein: CAISASSGQGRDTQYF.

This clone was detected a few times. The V and J genes are TRBV19 and TRBJ1-2; no definite D call. V lost 7 bases, J lost 7 bases, and 19 bases lay in between. CDR3 length equals 14 residues. Germline loops: CDR1 LNHDA, CDR2 SQIVND (reference sequence). The CDR3 coding sequence is TGTGCCAGTAACGAGTTGATAGGGAGTAGTGGCTACACCTTC. The encoded protein is CASNELIGSSGYTF.

The chain uses TRBV19 and TRBJ2-2, with D unresolved. Trimming stripped 0 bases from V and 7 bases from J, with 6 bases between. This CDR3 is built from 13 residues. CDR1 and CDR2 from the germline V gene are LNHDA and SQIVND (reference sequence). The chain's CDR3 is CASSIEGIGELFF. The CDR3 DNA reads as TGTGCCAGTAGTATAGAGGGCATCGGGGAGCTGTTTTTT.

The chain links TRBV5-4 to TRBJ1-1, with D tentatively TRBD1 (5 bases). Per the germline V gene, CDR1 is SGHNT and CDR2 is YYREEE (reference sequence). The CDR3 runs to 14 residues. Trimming removed 1 base at V and 4 bases at J, with 11 bases between. Here the CDR3 reads CASSLPGLTTEAFF. CDR3 coding DNA: TGTGCCAGCAGCTTGCCGGGACTTACCACTGAAGCTTTCTTT.

V is TRBV5-6 and J is TRBJ2-5; a weak D match, TRBD2 (5 bases). V lost 2 bases and J 1 base, leaving 9 bases between the germline ends. Germline V gene data show CDR1 as SGHDT and CDR2 as YYEEEE. This CDR3 comprises 14 residues. The CDR3 sequence is CASSFVGVQETQYF. CDR3 coding DNA: TGTGCCAGCAGCTTTGTCGGGGTCCAAGAGACCCAGTACTTC.

The chain joins TRBV27 to TRBJ2-1; 11 bases match TRBD1. Germline values: CDR1 MNHEY, CDR2 SMNVEV (reference sequence). Trimming at V came to 11 bases and at J to 8 bases, leaving 11 bases not matched to a gene. The CDR3 is 14 amino acids. The CDR3 loop is CASSGTGGVHEQFF. The CDR3 DNA reads as TGTGCCTCCTCCGGGACAGGGGGGGTCCATGAGCAGTTCTTC.

The chain links TRBV7-2 to TRBJ2-7, with D uncertain. The germline CDR1 and CDR2 sequences are SGHTA and FQGNSA. V gave up 5 bases and J gave up 0 bases, with 8 bases separating them. This CDR3 has 13 amino acids. As DNA, the CDR3 is TGTGCCAGCAGCCTCCTAACCTCCTACGAGCAGTACTTC. It translates to CASSLLTSYEQYF. Based on the CDR3 plus reference TRBV7-2 and TRBJ2-7, the full variable domain is GAGVSQSPSNKVTEKGKDVELRCDPISGHTALYWYRQSLGQGLEFLIYFQGNSAPDKSGLPSDRFSAERTGGSVSTLTIQRTQQEDSAVYLCASSLLTSYEQYFGPGTRLTVT.

This sequence joins TRBV5-1 and TRBJ2-7; TRBD2 matches 15 bases. From germline, CDR1 is SGHRS and CDR2 YFSETQ. V dropped 0 bases and J dropped 3; count of bases not matched to a gene: 16. CDR3 length equals 21 residues. Here the CDR3 reads CASSLAHGTSGRFENHYEQYF. CDR3 nucleotide sequence: TGCGCCAGCAGCTTGGCCCACGGGACTAGCGGGAGGTTCGAGAACCACTACGAGCAGTACTTC.

This clone was counted only a few times. The CDR3 DNA sequence: TGTGCCACCAGTGATCCCCGACAGGGAAGTGGCTACACCTTC. Translated, it gives CATSDPRQGSGYTF. The chain combines TRBV24-1 with TRBJ1-2; TRBD1 matches at 7 bases. CDR3 size: 14 residues. Germline V gene lookup returns CDR1 KGHDR and CDR2 SFDVKD. Trimming took 3 bases from V and 7 from J; bases not matched to a gene: 7.

The CDR3 spells CASSLHRGLLAKNIQYF. CDR3 bases: TGTGCCAGCAGCTTACACAGGGGGTTACTAGCCAAAAACATTCAGTACTTC. The chain is built from TRBV7-9 and TRBJ2-4, with 8 nucleotides matching TRBD1. V lost 2 bases and J lost 0; bases outside the gene matches: 6. The CDR3 totals 17 residues. Per the germline V gene, CDR1 is SEHNR and CDR2 is FQNEAQ (reference sequence).